This is a list of T cell receptor beta chains from one sample in a study of identical twins. TCRdb reprocessed the 5' RACE reads via MiXCR and lists one record per CDR3 protein. The data show roughly 350,000 distinct CDR3 sequences, with 10% to 15% seen just once and just over 7% held by the top ten. The same sample was also used in a study of yellow fever vaccine responses in identical twins.

Sequencing was done on a sample of CD8+ T cells sorted from blood. The receptors were gathered from a woman under 30 in good health. Each CDR3 is given with its conserved first and last residue. A D gene is named only where the DNA matches it firmly. Where a row states a size, it is once, few, many or the class of an expanded clone; other rows omit it.

clone_size: NA; v_call: TRBV24-1; d_call: TRBD1; j_call: TRBJ2-1; cdr3_aa: CATSGGGDSLYNEQFF; cdr3_nt: TGTGCCACCAGTGGTGGTGGGGACAGCCTGTACAATGAGCAGTTCTTC
clone_size: few; v_call: TRBV10-2; d_call: NA; j_call: TRBJ1-1; cdr3_aa: CASAAGTNAEAFF; cdr3_nt: TGCGCCAGCGCCGCGGGAACTAACGCTGAAGCTTTCTTT
clone_size: few; v_call: TRBV5-1; d_call: TRBD2; j_call: TRBJ2-1; cdr3_aa: CASSLGQVSGSSYNEQFF; cdr3_nt: TGCGCCAGCAGCTTGGGGCAGGTTAGCGGGAGCTCCTACAATGAGCAGTTCTTC
clone_size: NA; v_call: TRBV7-9; d_call: TRBD2; j_call: TRBJ2-5; cdr3_aa: CASSLDRGGDETQYF; cdr3_nt: TGTGCCAGCAGCTTAGACCGGGGGGGCGATGAGACCCAGTACTTC
clone_size: NA; v_call: TRBV23-1; d_call: NA; j_call: TRBJ2-5; cdr3_aa: CASSHQGWFQETQYF; cdr3_nt: TGCGCCAGCAGTCACCAGGGGTGGTTTCAAGAGACCCAGTACTTC
clone_size: few; v_call: TRBV15; d_call: NA; j_call: TRBJ1-6; cdr3_aa: CATSRDRVEDSPLHF; cdr3_nt: TGTGCCACCAGCAGAGACAGGGTTGAAGATTCACCCCTCCACTTT
clone_size: NA; v_call: TRBV13; d_call: NA; j_call: TRBJ1-1; cdr3_aa: CASSLGLGNTEAFF; cdr3_nt: TGTGCCAGCAGCTTAGGCTTGGGGAACACTGAAGCTTTCTTT
clone_size: many; v_call: TRBV4-1; d_call: TRBD1; j_call: TRBJ2-3; cdr3_aa: CASSQEPGQGEDTQYF; cdr3_nt: TGCGCCAGCAGCCAAGAACCGGGACAGGGGGAAGATACGCAGTATTTT
clone_size: few; v_call: TRBV6-5; d_call: NA; j_call: TRBJ2-2; cdr3_aa: CASSYIGHRTGELFF; cdr3_nt: TGTGCCAGCAGTTACATTGGACATCGGACCGGGGAGCTGTTTTTT
clone_size: few; v_call: TRBV2; d_call: TRBD2; j_call: TRBJ2-5; cdr3_aa: CASSLHGLAGIQETQYF; cdr3_nt: TGTGCCAGCAGTTTACACGGACTAGCGGGAATTCAAGAGACCCAGTACTTC
clone_size: many; v_call: TRBV12-3/TRBV12-4; d_call: TRBD2; j_call: TRBJ2-7; cdr3_aa: CASSPTLAGEAYEQYF; cdr3_nt: TGTGCCAGCAGTCCAACCCTAGCGGGAGAGGCCTACGAGCAGTACTTC
clone_size: few; v_call: TRBV9; d_call: NA; j_call: TRBJ2-5; cdr3_aa: CASSGSGTVKETQYF; cdr3_nt: TGTGCCAGCAGCGGATCCGGGACTGTGAAAGAGACCCAGTACTTC
clone_size: NA; v_call: TRBV13; d_call: NA; j_call: TRBJ1-5; cdr3_aa: CASSYGTLNQPQHF; cdr3_nt: TGTGCCAGCAGTTACGGGACACTCAATCAGCCCCAGCATTTT
clone_size: many; v_call: TRBV15; d_call: NA; j_call: TRBJ2-5; cdr3_aa: CATSRWTAQETQYF; cdr3_nt: TGTGCCACCAGCAGGTGGACAGCGCAAGAGACCCAGTACTTC
clone_size: NA; v_call: TRBV5-6; d_call: NA; j_call: TRBJ1-1; cdr3_aa: CASNGWGGGGAFF; cdr3_nt: TGTGCCAGCAATGGCTGGGGCGGGGGTGGAGCTTTCTTT
clone_size: many; v_call: TRBV6-1; d_call: TRBD2; j_call: TRBJ2-1; cdr3_aa: CASNPTSGSTDEQFF; cdr3_nt: TGTGCCAGCAATCCTACTAGCGGGAGTACCGATGAGCAGTTCTTC
clone_size: few; v_call: TRBV7-8; d_call: NA; j_call: TRBJ2-5; cdr3_aa: CASSSRGPVKETQYF; cdr3_nt: TGTGCCAGCAGCTCGAGGGGACCCGTAAAAGAGACCCAGTACTTC
clone_size: once; v_call: TRBV3-1; d_call: TRBD2; j_call: TRBJ2-3; cdr3_aa: CASSQRRGLVRTDTQYF; cdr3_nt: TGTGCCAGCAGCCAGAGACGCGGACTAGTCCGCACAGATACGCAGTATTTT
clone_size: NA; v_call: TRBV6-2/TRBV6-3; d_call: TRBD2; j_call: TRBJ2-2; cdr3_aa: CASSKRTSGVSTGELFF; cdr3_nt: TGTGCCAGCAGTAAACGGACTAGCGGGGTCAGCACCGGGGAGCTGTTTTTT
clone_size: NA; v_call: TRBV2; d_call: TRBD2; j_call: TRBJ2-5; cdr3_aa: CASSEESGGQRETQYF; cdr3_nt: TGTGCCAGCAGTGAGGAAAGCGGGGGGCAACGGGAGACCCAGTACTTC
clone_size: NA; v_call: TRBV7-8; d_call: NA; j_call: TRBJ2-3; cdr3_aa: CASSLDKMSTDTQYF; cdr3_nt: TGTGCCAGCAGCTTAGACAAGATGAGCACAGATACGCAGTATTTT
clone_size: many; v_call: TRBV29-1; d_call: NA; j_call: TRBJ1-1; cdr3_aa: CSVVGQLEAFF; cdr3_nt: TGCAGCGTTGTAGGCCAGCTCGAAGCTTTCTTT
clone_size: NA; v_call: TRBV28; d_call: TRBD1; j_call: TRBJ2-1; cdr3_aa: CASSLGQGGDYEQFF; cdr3_nt: TGTGCCAGCAGTTTAGGACAGGGCGGTGATTATGAGCAGTTCTTC
clone_size: NA; v_call: TRBV7-8; d_call: TRBD2; j_call: TRBJ2-1; cdr3_aa: CASSSPGTRYNEQFF; cdr3_nt: TGTGCCAGCAGCTCACCCGGGACTAGGTACAATGAGCAGTTCTTC
clone_size: few; v_call: TRBV5-6; d_call: NA; j_call: TRBJ1-4; cdr3_aa: CASSLTGTFIEKLFF; cdr3_nt: TGTGCCAGCAGCTTAACCGGGACATTTATAGAAAAACTGTTTTTT
clone_size: few; v_call: TRBV15; d_call: NA; j_call: TRBJ2-1; cdr3_aa: CATSRDAGYNEQFF; cdr3_nt: TGTGCCACCAGCAGAGATGCGGGATACAATGAGCAGTTCTTC
clone_size: few; v_call: TRBV20-1; d_call: NA; j_call: TRBJ2-1; cdr3_aa: CSVKKGSSGDYNEQFF; cdr3_nt: TGCAGTGTCAAAAAAGGGTCGTCTGGAGATTACAATGAGCAGTTCTTC
clone_size: NA; v_call: TRBV24-1; d_call: NA; j_call: TRBJ2-1; cdr3_aa: CATSGSSSYNEQFF; cdr3_nt: TGTGCCACCAGCGGGAGTTCGTCCTACAATGAGCAGTTCTTC
clone_size: NA; v_call: TRBV14; d_call: TRBD2; j_call: TRBJ2-1; cdr3_aa: CASSQDLGLAGLEQFF; cdr3_nt: TGTGCCAGCAGCCAAGACCTAGGACTAGCGGGACTTGAGCAGTTCTTC
clone_size: NA; v_call: TRBV28; d_call: NA; j_call: TRBJ2-7; cdr3_aa: CASREKVRVSGVYEQYF; cdr3_nt: TGTGCCAGCAGAGAAAAGGTTCGGGTTTCAGGAGTATACGAGCAGTACTTC
clone_size: NA; v_call: TRBV14; d_call: NA; j_call: TRBJ2-4; cdr3_aa: CASSQGAGENIQYF; cdr3_nt: TGTGCCAGCAGCCAAGGGGCTGGCGAAAACATTCAGTACTTC
clone_size: many; v_call: TRBV7-2; d_call: TRBD2; j_call: TRBJ2-7; cdr3_aa: CASSPWTSPSYEQYF; cdr3_nt: TGTGCCAGCAGCCCGTGGACTAGTCCATCCTACGAGCAGTACTTC
clone_size: few; v_call: TRBV29-1; d_call: NA; j_call: TRBJ2-2; cdr3_aa: CSVDGQDNTGELFF; cdr3_nt: TGCAGCGTTGATGGTCAGGATAACACCGGGGAGCTGTTTTTT
clone_size: NA; v_call: TRBV19; d_call: NA; j_call: TRBJ1-2; cdr3_aa: CASTQRGDYGYTF; cdr3_nt: TGTGCCAGTACCCAACGGGGGGACTATGGCTACACCTTC
clone_size: many; v_call: TRBV7-9; d_call: NA; j_call: TRBJ2-7; cdr3_aa: CASSPPESYEQYF; cdr3_nt: TGTGCCAGCAGCCCCCCAGAATCCTACGAGCAGTACTTC
clone_size: NA; v_call: TRBV2; d_call: NA; j_call: TRBJ2-3; cdr3_aa: CASRDPRGRSTDTQYF; cdr3_nt: TGTGCCAGCAGGGACCCTCGGGGCCGGAGCACAGATACGCAGTATTTT
clone_size: NA; v_call: TRBV12-3/TRBV12-4; d_call: NA; j_call: TRBJ2-7; cdr3_aa: CASSLTTTGNEQYF; cdr3_nt: TGTGCCAGCAGTTTAACGACTACGGGCAACGAGCAGTACTTC
clone_size: NA; v_call: TRBV29-1; d_call: TRBD2; j_call: TRBJ2-3; cdr3_aa: CSAQLASGSFDTQYF; cdr3_nt: TGCAGCGCCCAGTTGGCTAGCGGGAGTTTTGATACGCAGTATTTT
clone_size: few; v_call: TRBV7-8; d_call: NA; j_call: TRBJ1-5; cdr3_aa: CASSLVDSYSNQPQHF; cdr3_nt: TGTGCCAGCAGCTTAGTGGACAGCTATAGCAATCAGCCCCAGCATTTT
clone_size: few; v_call: TRBV10-3; d_call: TRBD2; j_call: TRBJ2-3; cdr3_aa: CAIRIAGDTDTQYF; cdr3_nt: TGTGCCATCAGAATAGCGGGAGACACAGATACGCAGTATTTT
clone_size: few; v_call: TRBV27; d_call: NA; j_call: TRBJ2-5; cdr3_aa: CASTLTPGRRETQYF; cdr3_nt: TGTGCCAGCACCCTGACCCCTGGACGTAGGGAGACCCAGTACTTC
clone_size: NA; v_call: TRBV5-4; d_call: TRBD2; j_call: TRBJ2-7; cdr3_aa: CASSAGTSDFYEQYF; cdr3_nt: TGTGCCAGCAGCGCCGGGACTAGCGATTTCTACGAGCAGTACTTC
clone_size: NA; v_call: TRBV25-1; d_call: NA; j_call: TRBJ2-1; cdr3_aa: CASSMRNEQFF; cdr3_nt: TGTGCCAGCAGTATGAGAAATGAGCAGTTCTTC
clone_size: NA; v_call: TRBV7-8; d_call: NA; j_call: TRBJ1-5; cdr3_aa: CASSLDTGQPQHF; cdr3_nt: TGTGCCAGCAGCTTAGATACAGGCCAGCCCCAGCATTTT
clone_size: NA; v_call: TRBV11-2; d_call: TRBD2; j_call: TRBJ2-3; cdr3_aa: CASSLDRGDLALHTQYF; cdr3_nt: TGTGCCAGCAGCTTAGACCGGGGGGACCTCGCCCTTCATACGCAGTATTTT
clone_size: few; v_call: TRBV6-5; d_call: TRBD1; j_call: TRBJ1-2; cdr3_aa: CASSSPRGTDYGYTF; cdr3_nt: TGTGCCAGCAGTTCTCCCCGGGGGACAGACTATGGCTACACCTTC
clone_size: few; v_call: TRBV28; d_call: NA; j_call: TRBJ2-7; cdr3_aa: CASSPVGRATLYEQYF; cdr3_nt: TGTGCCAGCAGTCCAGTGGGGCGGGCGACGTTGTACGAGCAGTACTTC
clone_size: few; v_call: TRBV4-1; d_call: TRBD1; j_call: TRBJ2-3; cdr3_aa: CASSIQGGVADTQYF; cdr3_nt: TGCGCCAGCAGCATACAGGGGGGTGTAGCAGATACGCAGTATTTT
clone_size: NA; v_call: TRBV5-6; d_call: TRBD1; j_call: TRBJ1-1; cdr3_aa: CASSFWDRGLGTEAFF; cdr3_nt: TGTGCCAGCAGCTTTTGGGACAGGGGGCTTGGCACTGAAGCTTTCTTT
clone_size: NA; v_call: TRBV3-1; d_call: TRBD2; j_call: TRBJ2-5; cdr3_aa: CASSQDGAGGPIETQYF; cdr3_nt: TGTGCCAGCAGCCAAGACGGGGCGGGAGGGCCTATTGAGACCCAGTACTTC
clone_size: few; v_call: TRBV6-1; d_call: NA; j_call: TRBJ2-1; cdr3_aa: CASSKQARPDKFSEQFF; cdr3_nt: TGTGCCAGCAGTAAACAGGCGCGGCCTGACAAATTTTCAGAGCAGTTCTTC
clone_size: NA; v_call: TRBV11-3; d_call: NA; j_call: TRBJ1-5; cdr3_aa: CASSLGFSSNQPQHF; cdr3_nt: TGTGCCAGCAGCTTAGGGTTCAGCTCAAATCAGCCCCAGCATTTT
clone_size: many; v_call: TRBV2; d_call: NA; j_call: TRBJ2-4; cdr3_aa: CASLAKNIQYF; cdr3_nt: TGTGCCAGTCTAGCCAAAAACATTCAGTACTTC
clone_size: NA; v_call: TRBV20-1; d_call: NA; j_call: TRBJ2-1; cdr3_aa: CSACDTSSYNEQFF; cdr3_nt: TGCAGTGCTTGCGACACTAGCAGTTACAATGAGCAGTTCTTC
clone_size: NA; v_call: TRBV6-1; d_call: NA; j_call: TRBJ2-5; cdr3_aa: CASSPDPTKQETQYF; cdr3_nt: TGTGCCAGCAGCCCCGACCCTACCAAGCAAGAGACCCAGTACTTC
clone_size: NA; v_call: TRBV2; d_call: NA; j_call: TRBJ1-3; cdr3_aa: CASSDRVSGNTIYF; cdr3_nt: TGTGCCAGCAGTGACAGGGTATCCGGAAACACCATATATTTT
clone_size: few; v_call: TRBV5-1; d_call: NA; j_call: TRBJ1-1; cdr3_aa: CASTPSKGITEAFF; cdr3_nt: TGCGCCAGCACCCCGAGCAAGGGGATCACTGAAGCTTTCTTT
clone_size: NA; v_call: TRBV6-1; d_call: NA; j_call: TRBJ1-1; cdr3_aa: CASRMTGFSHWDTEAFF; cdr3_nt: TGTGCCAGCCGGATGACAGGATTCTCCCACTGGGACACTGAAGCTTTCTTT
clone_size: many; v_call: TRBV6-5; d_call: NA; j_call: TRBJ2-7; cdr3_aa: CASSYGQGTYEQYF; cdr3_nt: TGTGCCAGCAGTTACGGCCAGGGGACTTACGAGCAGTACTTC
clone_size: NA; v_call: TRBV29-1; d_call: TRBD2; j_call: TRBJ2-7; cdr3_aa: CSVNRGSGTYEQYF; cdr3_nt: TGCAGCGTCAACCGAGGGAGCGGGACCTACGAGCAGTACTTC